This T cell receptor (beta chain) was obtained from a study of control samples from healthy donors and cancer patients. TCRdb's copy holds only in-frame clones and misses some; the assay was immunoSEQ multiplex PCR. The sample has more than 100,000 clones; around 88% are singletons. Germline CDR1 is SQVTM and CDR2 is ANQGSEA. V was pared by 6 bases and J by 4 bases, with 19 bases between. This CDR3 comprises 15 residues. The chain links TRBV29-1 to TRBJ2-1, with no clear D. This receptor was taken from a man in his sixties with lung cancer. Sequencing used PBMCs. This CDR3 reads CSVRGGSTDYNEQFF. DNA for the CDR3: TGCAGCGTGCGCGGTGGGTCAACAGATTACAATGAGCAGTTCTTC.